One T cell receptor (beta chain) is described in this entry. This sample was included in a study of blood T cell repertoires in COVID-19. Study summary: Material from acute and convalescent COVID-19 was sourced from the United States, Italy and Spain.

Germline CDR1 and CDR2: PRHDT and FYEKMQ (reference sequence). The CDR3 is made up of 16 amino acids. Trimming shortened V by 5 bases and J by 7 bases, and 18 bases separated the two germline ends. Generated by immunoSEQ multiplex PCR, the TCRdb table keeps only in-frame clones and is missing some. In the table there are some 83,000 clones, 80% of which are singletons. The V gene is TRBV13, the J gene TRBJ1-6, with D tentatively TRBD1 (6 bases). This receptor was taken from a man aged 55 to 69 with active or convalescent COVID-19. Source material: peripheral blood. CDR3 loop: CASSLKTGFWNSPLHF. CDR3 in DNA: TGTGCCAGCAGCCTTAAAACAGGGTTTTGGAATTCACCCCTCCACTTT.